This T cell receptor (beta chain) is drawn from a study of cytomegalovirus exposure and HLA in healthy donors. General study results and limits: Around 160 TCR beta chains were listed as cytomegalovirus-associated. Upon later analysis, TCR association rates were observed to vary by HLA locus, being highest for DRB1 and lowest for HLA-C. About 87% or about 30% of the time was how often most TCR beta V segments were productive, according to an earlier analysis.

13 Jbeta primers and 60 Vbeta primers were used for the PCR. The data were produced by immunoSEQ multiplex PCR, yet TCRdb's version contains in-frame clones alone and is incomplete. This repertoire includes around 88,000 clones. Comments on this clone: Its cognate antigen is unknown.

Specimen: PBMCs. This clonotype was sampled from a girl between 5 and 17 years old in good health and CMV-seropositive.

The CDR3 sequence is CASSQVSGASQPQHF. CDR3 nucleotides: TGTGCCAGCAGCCAAGTTTCAGGGGCAAGCCAGCCCCAGCATTTT. The rearrangement uses TRBV14 and TRBJ1-5, with a possible D match to TRBD1 (6 bases). The CDR3 extends over 15 amino acids. Trimming stripped 1 base from V and 7 bases from J, with 14 bases between. CDR1 is SGHDN, CDR2 FVKESK, per germline.